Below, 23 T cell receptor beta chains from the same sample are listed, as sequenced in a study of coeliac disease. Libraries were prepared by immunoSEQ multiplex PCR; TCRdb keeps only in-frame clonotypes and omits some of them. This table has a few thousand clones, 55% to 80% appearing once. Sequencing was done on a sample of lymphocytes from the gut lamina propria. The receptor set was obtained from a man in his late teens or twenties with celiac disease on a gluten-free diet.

As DNA, the CDR3 is TGTGCCAGCACCAGACAGACTAGCACAGATACGCAGTATTTT. It is translated as CASTRQTSTDTQYF. J is TRBJ2-3 and V is TRBV27; a weak D match, TRBD1 (5 bases). The CDR3 extends over 14 amino acids. The germline gives CDR1 MNHEY, CDR2 SMNVEV (reference sequence). V was cut by 7 bases and J by 0 bases, with 11 bases left in between.

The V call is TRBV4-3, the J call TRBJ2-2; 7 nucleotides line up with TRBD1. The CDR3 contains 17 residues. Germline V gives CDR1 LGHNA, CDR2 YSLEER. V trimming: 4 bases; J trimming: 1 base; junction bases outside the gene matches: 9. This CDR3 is CASSPNLGQMNTGELFF. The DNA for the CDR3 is TGCGCCAGCAGCCCGAACTTGGGACAGATGAACACCGGGGAGCTGTTTTTT.

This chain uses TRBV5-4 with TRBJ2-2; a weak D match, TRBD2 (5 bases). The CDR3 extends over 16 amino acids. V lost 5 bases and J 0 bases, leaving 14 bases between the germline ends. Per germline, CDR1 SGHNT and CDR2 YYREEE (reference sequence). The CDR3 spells CASREANPSNTGELFF. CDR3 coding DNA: TGTGCCAGCAGGGAGGCGAACCCATCGAACACCGGGGAGCTGTTTTTT. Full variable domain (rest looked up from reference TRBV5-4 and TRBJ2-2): ETGVTQSPTHLIKTRGQQVTLRCSSQSGHNTVSWYQQALGQGPQFIFQYYREEENGRGNFPPRFSGLQFPNYSSELNVNALELDDSALYLCASREANPSNTGELFFGEGSRLTVL.

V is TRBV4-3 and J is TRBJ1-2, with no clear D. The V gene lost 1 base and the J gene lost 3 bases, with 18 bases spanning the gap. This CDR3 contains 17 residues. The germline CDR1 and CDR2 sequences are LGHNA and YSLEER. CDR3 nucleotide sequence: TGCGCCAGCAGCCAAGGGCTTTGGTTTCTCCTGGACTATGGCTACACCTTC. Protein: CASSQGLWFLLDYGYTF.

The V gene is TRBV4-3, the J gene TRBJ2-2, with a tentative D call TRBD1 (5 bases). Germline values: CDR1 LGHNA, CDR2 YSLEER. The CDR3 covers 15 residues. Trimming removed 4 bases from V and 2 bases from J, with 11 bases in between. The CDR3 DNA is TGCGCCAGCAGCCGCGAACAGGTTAACACCGGGGAGCTGTTTTTT. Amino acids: CASSREQVNTGELFF.

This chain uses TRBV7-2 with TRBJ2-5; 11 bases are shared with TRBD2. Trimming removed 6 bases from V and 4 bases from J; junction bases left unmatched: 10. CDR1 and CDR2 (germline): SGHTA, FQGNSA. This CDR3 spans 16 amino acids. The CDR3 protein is CASRRTSGGGGETQYF. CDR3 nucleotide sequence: TGTGCCAGCAGACGTACTAGCGGGGGAGGGGGAGAGACCCAGTACTTC.

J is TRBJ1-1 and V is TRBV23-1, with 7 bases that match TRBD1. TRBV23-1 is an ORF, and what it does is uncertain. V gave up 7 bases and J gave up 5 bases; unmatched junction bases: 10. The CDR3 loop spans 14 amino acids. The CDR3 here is CASNLQGVETEAFF. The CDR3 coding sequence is TGCGCCAGCAACTTGCAGGGGGTTGAAACTGAAGCTTTCTTT.

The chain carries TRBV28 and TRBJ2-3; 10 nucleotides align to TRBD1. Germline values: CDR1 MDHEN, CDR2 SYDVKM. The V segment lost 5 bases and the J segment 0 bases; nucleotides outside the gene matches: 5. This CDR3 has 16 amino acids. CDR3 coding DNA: TGTGCCAGCAGTCTTGGGACAGGGGCTAGCACAGATACGCAGTATTTT. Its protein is CASSLGTGASTDTQYF.

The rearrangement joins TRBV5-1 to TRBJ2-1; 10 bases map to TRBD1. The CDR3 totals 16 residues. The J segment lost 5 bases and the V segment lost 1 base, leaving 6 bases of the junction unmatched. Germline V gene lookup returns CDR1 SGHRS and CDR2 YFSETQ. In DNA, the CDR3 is TGCGCCAGCAGCTTGATGTCGGGACAGGGGAACAATGAGCAGTTCTTC. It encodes CASSLMSGQGNNEQFF.

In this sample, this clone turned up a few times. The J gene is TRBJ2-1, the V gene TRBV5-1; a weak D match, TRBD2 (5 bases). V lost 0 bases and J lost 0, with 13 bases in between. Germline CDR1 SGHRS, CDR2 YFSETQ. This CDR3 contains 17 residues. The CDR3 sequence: CASSLASLRSSYNEQFF. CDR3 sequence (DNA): TGCGCCAGCAGCTTGGCTAGCCTTAGGAGCTCCTACAATGAGCAGTTCTTC.

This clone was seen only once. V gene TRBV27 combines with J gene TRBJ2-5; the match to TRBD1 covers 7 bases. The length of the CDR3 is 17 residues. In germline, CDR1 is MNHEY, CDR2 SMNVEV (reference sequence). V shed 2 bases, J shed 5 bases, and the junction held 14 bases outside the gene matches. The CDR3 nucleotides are TGTGCCAGCAGTTTAGAGGGGGCAGGTGGACCCACTGAGACCCAGTACTTC. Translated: CASSLEGAGGPTETQYF.

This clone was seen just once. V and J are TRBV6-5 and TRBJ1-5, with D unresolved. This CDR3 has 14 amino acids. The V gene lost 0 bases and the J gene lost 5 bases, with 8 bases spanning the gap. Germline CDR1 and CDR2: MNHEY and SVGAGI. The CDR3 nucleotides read TGTGCCAGCAGTTACTCCCGGGTCCATCAGCCCCAGCATTTT. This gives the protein CASSYSRVHQPQHF.

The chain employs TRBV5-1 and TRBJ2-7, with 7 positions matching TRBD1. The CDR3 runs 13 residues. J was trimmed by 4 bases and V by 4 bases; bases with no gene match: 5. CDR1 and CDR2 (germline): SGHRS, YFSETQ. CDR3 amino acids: CASSPNRGYEQYF. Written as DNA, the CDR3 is TGCGCCAGCAGCCCAAACAGGGGTTACGAGCAGTACTTC.

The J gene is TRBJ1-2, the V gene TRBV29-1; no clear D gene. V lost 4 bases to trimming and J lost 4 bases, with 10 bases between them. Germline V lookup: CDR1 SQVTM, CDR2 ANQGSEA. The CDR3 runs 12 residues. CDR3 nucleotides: TGCAGCGTTGGAGCAGGTTTCTATGGCTACACCTTC. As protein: CSVGAGFYGYTF.

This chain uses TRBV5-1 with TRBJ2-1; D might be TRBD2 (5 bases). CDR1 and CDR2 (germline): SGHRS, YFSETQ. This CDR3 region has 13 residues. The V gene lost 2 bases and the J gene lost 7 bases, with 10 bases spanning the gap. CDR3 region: CASSLAVENEQFF. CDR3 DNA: TGCGCCAGCAGCTTAGCGGTGGAGAATGAGCAGTTCTTC.

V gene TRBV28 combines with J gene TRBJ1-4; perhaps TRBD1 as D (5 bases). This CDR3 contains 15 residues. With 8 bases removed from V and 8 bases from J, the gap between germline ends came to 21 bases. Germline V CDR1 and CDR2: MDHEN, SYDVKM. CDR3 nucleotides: TGTGCCAGCCCCGGGCGCGACAGCAGTGAGGAAAAACTGTTTTTT. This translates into CASPGRDSSEEKLFF.

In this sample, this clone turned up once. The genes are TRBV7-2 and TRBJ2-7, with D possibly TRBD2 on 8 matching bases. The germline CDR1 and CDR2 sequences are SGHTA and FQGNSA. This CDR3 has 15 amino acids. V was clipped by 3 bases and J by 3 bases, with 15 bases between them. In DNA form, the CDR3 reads TGTGCCAGCAGCTTTCCGGGAGGGGGCATCTACGAGCAGTACTTC. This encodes CASSFPGGGIYEQYF.

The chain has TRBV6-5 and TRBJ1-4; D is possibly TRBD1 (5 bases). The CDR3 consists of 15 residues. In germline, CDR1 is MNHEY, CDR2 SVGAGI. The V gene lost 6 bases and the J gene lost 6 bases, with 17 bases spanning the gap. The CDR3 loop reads CASRSLGGGDEKLFF. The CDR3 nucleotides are TGTGCCAGCAGATCCCTGGGGGGGGGTGATGAAAAACTGTTTTTT.

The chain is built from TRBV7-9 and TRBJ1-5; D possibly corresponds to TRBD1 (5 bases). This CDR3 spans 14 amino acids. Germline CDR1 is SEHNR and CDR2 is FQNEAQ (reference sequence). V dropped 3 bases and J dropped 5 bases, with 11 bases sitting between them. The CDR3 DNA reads TGTGCCAGCAGCTTGATCGGGGGTGATCAGCCCCAGCATTTT. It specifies CASSLIGGDQPQHF.

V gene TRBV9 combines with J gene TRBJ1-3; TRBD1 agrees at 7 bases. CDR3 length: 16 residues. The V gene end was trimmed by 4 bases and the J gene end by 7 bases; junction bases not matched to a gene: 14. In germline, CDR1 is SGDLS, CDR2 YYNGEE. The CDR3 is CASSSVAETGTNTIYF. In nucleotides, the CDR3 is TGTGCCAGCAGCTCCGTAGCTGAGACAGGGACGAACACCATATATTTT.

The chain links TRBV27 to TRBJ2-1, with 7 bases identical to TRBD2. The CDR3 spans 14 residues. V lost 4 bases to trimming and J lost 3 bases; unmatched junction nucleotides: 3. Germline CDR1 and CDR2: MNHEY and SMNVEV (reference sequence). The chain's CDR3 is CASSSGGNYNEQFF. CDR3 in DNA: TGTGCCAGCAGTTCCGGGGGGAACTACAATGAGCAGTTCTTC.

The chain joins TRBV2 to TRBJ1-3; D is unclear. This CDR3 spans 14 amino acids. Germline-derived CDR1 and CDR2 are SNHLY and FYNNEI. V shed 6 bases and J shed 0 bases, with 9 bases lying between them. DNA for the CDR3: TGTGCCAGCAGGATCGACAACTCTGGAAACACCATATATTTT. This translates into CASRIDNSGNTIYF.

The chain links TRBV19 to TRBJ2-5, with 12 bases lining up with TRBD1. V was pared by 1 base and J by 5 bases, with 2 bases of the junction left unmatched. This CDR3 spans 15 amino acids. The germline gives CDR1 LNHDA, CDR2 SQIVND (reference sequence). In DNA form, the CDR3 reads TGTGCCAGTAGTATAGGGGACAGGGGGCCGGAGACCCAGTACTTC. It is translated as CASSIGDRGPETQYF.